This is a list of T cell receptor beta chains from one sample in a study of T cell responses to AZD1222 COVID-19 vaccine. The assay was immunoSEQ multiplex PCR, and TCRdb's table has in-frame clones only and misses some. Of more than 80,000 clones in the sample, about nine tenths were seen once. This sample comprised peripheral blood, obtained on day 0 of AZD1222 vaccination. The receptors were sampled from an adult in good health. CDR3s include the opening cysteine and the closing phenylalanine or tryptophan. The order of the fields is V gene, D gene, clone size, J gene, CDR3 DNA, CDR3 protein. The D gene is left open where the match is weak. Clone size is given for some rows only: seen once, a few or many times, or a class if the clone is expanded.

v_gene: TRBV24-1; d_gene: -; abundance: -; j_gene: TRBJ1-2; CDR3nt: TGTGCCACCAGTGATAACGCGGCCCTCTATGGCTACACCTTC; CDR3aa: CATSDNAALYGYTF
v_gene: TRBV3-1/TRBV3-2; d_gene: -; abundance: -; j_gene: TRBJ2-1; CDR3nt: TGTGCCAGCAGCCAAGATAGGAGCAATGAGCAGTTCTTC; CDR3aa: CASSQDRSNEQFF
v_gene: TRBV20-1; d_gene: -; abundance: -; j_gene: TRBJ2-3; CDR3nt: TGCAGTGCTAGAGTCACAGATACGCAGTATTTT; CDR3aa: CSARVTDTQYF
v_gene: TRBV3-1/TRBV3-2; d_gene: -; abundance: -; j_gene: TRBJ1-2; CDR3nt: TGTGCCAGCAGCCAAGCGGCCGGATCCTTCTATGGCTACACCTTC; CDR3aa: CASSQAAGSFYGYTF
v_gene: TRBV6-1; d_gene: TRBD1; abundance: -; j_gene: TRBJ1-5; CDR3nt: TGTGCCAGCAGTGAGGAGGGGACAGCGGCCCAGCATTTT; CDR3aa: CASSEEGTAAQHF
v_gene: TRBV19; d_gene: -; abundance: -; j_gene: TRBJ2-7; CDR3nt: TGTGCCAGTAGTATGCGAGGGGCAGGGGAGCAGTACTTC; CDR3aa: CASSMRGAGEQYF
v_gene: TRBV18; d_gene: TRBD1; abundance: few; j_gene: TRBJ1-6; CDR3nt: TGTGCCAGCTCACCACTTTCCGGGACAGGGGATTCACCCCTCCACTTT; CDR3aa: CASSPLSGTGDSPLHF
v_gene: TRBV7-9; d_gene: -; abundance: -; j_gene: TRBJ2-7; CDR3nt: TGTGCCAGCAGCTCTCCCGACGCTGGAGGGGAGCAGTACTTC; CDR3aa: CASSSPDAGGEQYF
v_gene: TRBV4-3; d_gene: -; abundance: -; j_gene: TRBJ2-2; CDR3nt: TGCGCCAGCAGCCAAGACCCCCACTCGGGCTTCACCGGGGAGCTGTTTTTT; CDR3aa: CASSQDPHSGFTGELFF
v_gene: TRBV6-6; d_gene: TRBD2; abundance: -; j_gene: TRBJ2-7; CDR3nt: TGTGCCTCCAGACTAGCGGGAAACGAGCAGTACTTC; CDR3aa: CASRLAGNEQYF
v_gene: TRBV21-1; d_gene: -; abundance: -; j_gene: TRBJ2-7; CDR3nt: TGTGCCAGCAGGACTAGCGTATCCGAGCAGTACTTC; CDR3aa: CASRTSVSEQYF
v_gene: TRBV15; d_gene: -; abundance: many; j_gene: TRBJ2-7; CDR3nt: TGTGCCACCAGCAGAGGGGACACATACTACGAGCAGTACTTC; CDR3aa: CATSRGDTYYEQYF
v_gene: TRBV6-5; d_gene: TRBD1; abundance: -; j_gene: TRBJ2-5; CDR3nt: TGTGCCAGCAGGGGGGACAGAGAGACCCAGTACTTC; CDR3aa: CASRGDRETQYF
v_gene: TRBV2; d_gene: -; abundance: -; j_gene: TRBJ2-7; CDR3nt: TGTGCCAGCAGGTCGGATTCCTACGAGCAGTACTTC; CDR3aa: CASRSDSYEQYF
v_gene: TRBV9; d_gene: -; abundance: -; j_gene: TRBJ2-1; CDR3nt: TGTGCCAGCGGCAGGGGCGACAATGAGCAGTTCTTC; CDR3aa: CASGRGDNEQFF
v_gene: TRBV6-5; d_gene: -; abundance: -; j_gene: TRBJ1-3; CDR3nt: TGTGCCAGCAGTTACTGGAGCACCTCTGGAAACACCATATATTTT; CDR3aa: CASSYWSTSGNTIYF
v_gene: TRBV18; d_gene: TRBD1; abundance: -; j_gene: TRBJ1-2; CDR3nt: TGTGCCAGCTCCCCGCCGGGACAGGGACCCTATGGCTACACCTTC; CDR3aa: CASSPPGQGPYGYTF
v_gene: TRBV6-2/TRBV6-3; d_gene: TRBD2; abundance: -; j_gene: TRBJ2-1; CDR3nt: TGTGCCAGCAGTTACTCTTCCGGACTAGCGGGAGCGACGGAGGAGCAGTTCTTC; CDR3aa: CASSYSSGLAGATEEQFF
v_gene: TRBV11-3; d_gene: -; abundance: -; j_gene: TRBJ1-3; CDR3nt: TGTGCCAGCAGCGCGGGCCCCTCTGGAAACACCATATATTTT; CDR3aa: CASSAGPSGNTIYF
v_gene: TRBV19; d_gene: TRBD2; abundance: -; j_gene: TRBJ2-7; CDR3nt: TGTGCCAGTAGGGCTGCTAGCGGCCCCTACGAGCAGTACTTC; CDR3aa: CASRAASGPYEQYF
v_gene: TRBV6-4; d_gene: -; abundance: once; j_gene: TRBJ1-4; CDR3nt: TGTGCCAGCAGCTTGCCCGGGACGGGGACAACTAATGAAAAACTGTTTTTT; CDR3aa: CASSLPGTGTTNEKLFF
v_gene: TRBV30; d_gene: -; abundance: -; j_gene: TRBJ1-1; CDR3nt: TGTGCCTGGAGGGGGGCAGGGGCTGAAGCTTTCTTT; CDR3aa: CAWRGAGAEAFF
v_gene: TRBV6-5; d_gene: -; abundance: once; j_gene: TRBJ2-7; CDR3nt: TGTGCCAGCAGTTACTCGTCGGGATCCTACGAGCAGTACTTC; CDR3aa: CASSYSSGSYEQYF
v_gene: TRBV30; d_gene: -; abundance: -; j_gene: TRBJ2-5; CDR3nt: TGTGCCCGGTCCCGGGGGTTGATGGAGACCCAGTACTTC; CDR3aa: CARSRGLMETQYF
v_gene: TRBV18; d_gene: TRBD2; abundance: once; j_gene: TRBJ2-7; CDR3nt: TGTGCCAGCTCACCAGGGCCGGGAGGCGAGCAGTACTTC; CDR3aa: CASSPGPGGEQYF
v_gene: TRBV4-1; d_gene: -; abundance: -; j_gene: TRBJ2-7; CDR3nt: TGCGCCAGCAGCCAAGGCAGGGGCTCCTACGAGCAGTACTTC; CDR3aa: CASSQGRGSYEQYF
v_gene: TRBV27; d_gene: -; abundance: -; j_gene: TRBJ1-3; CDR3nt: TGTGCCAGCAGTTTACTAGGGAGCTCTGGAAACACCATATATTTT; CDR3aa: CASSLLGSSGNTIYF
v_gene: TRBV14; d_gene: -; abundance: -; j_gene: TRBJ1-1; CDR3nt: TGTGCCAGCAGCCAAGACCGTGAAGCTTTCTTT; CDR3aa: CASSQDREAFF
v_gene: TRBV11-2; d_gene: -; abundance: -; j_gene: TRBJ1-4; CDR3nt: TGTGCCAGCAGGGTACAGGGTGAGGAAAAACTGTTTTTT; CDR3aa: CASRVQGEEKLFF
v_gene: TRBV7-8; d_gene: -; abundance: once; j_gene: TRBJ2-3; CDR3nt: TGTGCCAGCAGCTCGAGCGGACGCACAGATACGCAGTATTTT; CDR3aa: CASSSSGRTDTQYF
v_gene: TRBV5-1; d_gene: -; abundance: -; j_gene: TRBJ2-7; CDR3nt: TGCGCCAGCAGCACCGACGGGTCGCGCGAGCAGTACTTC; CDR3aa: CASSTDGSREQYF
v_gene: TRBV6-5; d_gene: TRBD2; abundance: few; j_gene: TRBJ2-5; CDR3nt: TGTGCCAGTAGCGGGAGTGCTATCGAGACCCAGTACTTC; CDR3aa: CASSGSAIETQYF
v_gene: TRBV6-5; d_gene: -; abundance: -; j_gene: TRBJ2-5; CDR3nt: TGTGCCAGCAATCGTTCCGGGACTGCCGGGACCCAGTACTTC; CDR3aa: CASNRSGTAGTQYF
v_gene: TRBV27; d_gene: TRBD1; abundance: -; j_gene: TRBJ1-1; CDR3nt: TGTGCCAGCAGTTCCAGACAGGGTTACGTCGTGAACACTGAAGCTTTCTTT; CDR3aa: CASSSRQGYVVNTEAFF
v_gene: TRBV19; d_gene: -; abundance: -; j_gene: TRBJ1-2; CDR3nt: TGTGCCAGTAGTACCCGGGACGGTAGAGTTAACTATGGCTACACCTTC; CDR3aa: CASSTRDGRVNYGYTF
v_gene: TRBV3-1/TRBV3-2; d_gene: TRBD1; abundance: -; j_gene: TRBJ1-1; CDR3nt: TGTGCCAGCAGCCCACAGGGGGCAACTGAAGCTTTCTTT; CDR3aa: CASSPQGATEAFF
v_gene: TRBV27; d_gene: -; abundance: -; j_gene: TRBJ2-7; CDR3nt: TGTGCCAGCAGTCTCCGAGGCGGGGGCGTCGAGCAGTACTTC; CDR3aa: CASSLRGGGVEQYF